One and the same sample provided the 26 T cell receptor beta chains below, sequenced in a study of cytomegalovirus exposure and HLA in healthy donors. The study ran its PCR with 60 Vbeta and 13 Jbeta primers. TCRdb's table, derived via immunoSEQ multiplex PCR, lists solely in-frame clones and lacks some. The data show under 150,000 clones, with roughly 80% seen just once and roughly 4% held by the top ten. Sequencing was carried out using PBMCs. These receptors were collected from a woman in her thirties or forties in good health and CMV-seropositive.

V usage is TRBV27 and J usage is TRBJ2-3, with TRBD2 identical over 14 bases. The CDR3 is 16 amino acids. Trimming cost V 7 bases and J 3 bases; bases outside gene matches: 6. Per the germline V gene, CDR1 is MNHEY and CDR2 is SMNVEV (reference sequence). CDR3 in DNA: TGTGCCAGCACCCCCGGGACTAGCGGGGGAACAGATACGCAGTATTTT. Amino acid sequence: CASTPGTSGGTDTQYF.

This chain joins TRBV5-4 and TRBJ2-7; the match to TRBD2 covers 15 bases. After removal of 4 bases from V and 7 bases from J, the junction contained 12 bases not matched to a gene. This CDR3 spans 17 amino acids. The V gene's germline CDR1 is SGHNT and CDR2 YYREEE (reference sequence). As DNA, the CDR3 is TGTGCCAGCAGCCCCCCGGGACTAGCGGGAGGAATCGGGGAGCAGTACTTC. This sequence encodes CASSPPGLAGGIGEQYF.

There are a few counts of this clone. The CDR3 reads CASSPTGGRQPQHF. The CDR3 region has the DNA TGTGCCAGCTCACCAACAGGGGGTAGACAGCCCCAGCATTTT. This chain links TRBV18 with TRBJ1-5; 8 nucleotides match TRBD1. The CDR3 spans 14 residues. Per germline, CDR1 KGHSH and CDR2 LQKENI. The ends lost 2 bases at V and 7 bases at J; junction bases unmatched: 4.

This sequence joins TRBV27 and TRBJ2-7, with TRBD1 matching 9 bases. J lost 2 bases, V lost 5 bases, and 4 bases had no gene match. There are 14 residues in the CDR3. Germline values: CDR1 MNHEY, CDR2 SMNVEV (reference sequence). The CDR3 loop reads CASSGTGLAYEQYF. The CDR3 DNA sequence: TGTGCCAGCAGTGGGACAGGGTTGGCCTACGAGCAGTACTTC.

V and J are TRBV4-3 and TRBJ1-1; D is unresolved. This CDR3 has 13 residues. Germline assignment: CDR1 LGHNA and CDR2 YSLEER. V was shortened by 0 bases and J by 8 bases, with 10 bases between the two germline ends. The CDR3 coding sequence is TGCGCCAGCAGCCAAGATTTTGGAGGCGAAGCTTTCTTT. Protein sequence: CASSQDFGGEAFF.

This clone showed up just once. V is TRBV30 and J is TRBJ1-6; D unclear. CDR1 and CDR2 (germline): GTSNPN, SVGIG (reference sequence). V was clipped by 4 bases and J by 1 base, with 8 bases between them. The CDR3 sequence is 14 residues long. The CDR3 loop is CAWTYGSYNSPLHF. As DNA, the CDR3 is TGTGCCTGGACGTACGGGTCCTATAATTCACCCCTCCACTTT.

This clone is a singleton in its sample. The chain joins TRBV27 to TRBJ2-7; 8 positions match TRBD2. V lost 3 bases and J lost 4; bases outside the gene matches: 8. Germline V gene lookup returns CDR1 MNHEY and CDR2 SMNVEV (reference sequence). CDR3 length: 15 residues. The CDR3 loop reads CASSLGTSRVYEQYF. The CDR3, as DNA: TGTGCCAGCAGTTTGGGGACTAGTCGCGTGTACGAGCAGTACTTC.

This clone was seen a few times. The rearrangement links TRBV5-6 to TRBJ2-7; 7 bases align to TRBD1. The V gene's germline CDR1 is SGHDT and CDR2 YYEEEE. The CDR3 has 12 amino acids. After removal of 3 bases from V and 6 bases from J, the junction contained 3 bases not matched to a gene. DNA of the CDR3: TGTGCCAGCAGCTCTACAGGGGTCGAGCAGTACTTC. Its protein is CASSSTGVEQYF.

Here the CDR3 DNA reads TGTGCCTGGAGTGGTCTCGCCCGAGATGAAAAACTGTTTTTT. As protein: CAWSGLARDEKLFF. The chain combines TRBV30 with TRBJ1-4; D ambiguous. Trimming left V 1 base short and J 6 bases short, with 12 bases between. Germline-derived CDR1 and CDR2 are GTSNPN and SVGIG (reference sequence). This CDR3 is built from 14 residues.

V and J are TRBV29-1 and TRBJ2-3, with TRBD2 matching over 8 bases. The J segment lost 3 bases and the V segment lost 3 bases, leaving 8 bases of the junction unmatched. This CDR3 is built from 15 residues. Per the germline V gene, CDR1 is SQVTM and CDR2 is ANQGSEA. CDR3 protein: CSVEEAGVGTDTQYF. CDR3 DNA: TGCAGCGTTGAGGAAGCGGGAGTTGGGACAGATACGCAGTATTTT.

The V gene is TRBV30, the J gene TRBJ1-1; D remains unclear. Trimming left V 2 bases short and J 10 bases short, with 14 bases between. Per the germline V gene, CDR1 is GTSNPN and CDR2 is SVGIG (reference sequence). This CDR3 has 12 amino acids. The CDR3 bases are TGTGCCTGGAGTCGGGATTCCGCGAGAGCTTTCTTT. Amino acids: CAWSRDSARAFF.

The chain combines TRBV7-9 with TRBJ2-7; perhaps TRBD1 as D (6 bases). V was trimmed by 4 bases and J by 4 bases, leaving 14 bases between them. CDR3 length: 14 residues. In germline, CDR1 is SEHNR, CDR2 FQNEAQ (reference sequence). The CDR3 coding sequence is TGTGCCAGCAGCTCCTTGGGACAAGGGTACGAGCAGTACTTC. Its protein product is CASSSLGQGYEQYF.

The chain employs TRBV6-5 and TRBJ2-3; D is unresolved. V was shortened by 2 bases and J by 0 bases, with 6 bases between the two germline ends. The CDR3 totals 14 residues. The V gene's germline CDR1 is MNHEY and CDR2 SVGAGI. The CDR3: CASSYATSTDTQYF. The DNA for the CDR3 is TGTGCCAGCAGTTACGCAACTAGCACAGATACGCAGTATTTT.

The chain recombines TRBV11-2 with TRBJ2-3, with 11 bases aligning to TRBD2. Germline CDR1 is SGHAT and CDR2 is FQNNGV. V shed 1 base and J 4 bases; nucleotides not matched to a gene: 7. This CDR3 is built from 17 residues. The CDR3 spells CASSLVASGGWADTQYF. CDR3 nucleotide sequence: TGTGCCAGCAGCTTAGTGGCTAGCGGGGGGTGGGCAGATACGCAGTATTTT.

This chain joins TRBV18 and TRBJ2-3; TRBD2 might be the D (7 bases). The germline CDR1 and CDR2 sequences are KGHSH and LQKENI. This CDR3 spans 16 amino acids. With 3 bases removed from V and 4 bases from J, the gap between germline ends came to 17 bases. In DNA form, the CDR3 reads TGTGCCAGCTCACCTCTACGGGGGGCCCGGGCAGATACGCAGTATTTT. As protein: CASSPLRGARADTQYF.

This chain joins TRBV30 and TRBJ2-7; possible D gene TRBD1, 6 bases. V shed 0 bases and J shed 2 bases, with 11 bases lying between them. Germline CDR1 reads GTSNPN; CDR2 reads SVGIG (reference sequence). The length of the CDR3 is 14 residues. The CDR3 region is CAWSVGDITYEQYF. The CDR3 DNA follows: TGTGCCTGGAGTGTCGGGGACATTACCTACGAGCAGTACTTC.

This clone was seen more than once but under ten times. The CDR3 is CASVGQGMTEAFF. The CDR3 DNA sequence: TGTGCCAGCGTGGGACAGGGGATGACTGAAGCTTTCTTT. This chain joins TRBV2 and TRBJ1-1; 10 positions agree with TRBD1. The V and J ends lost 8 bases and 5 bases, in that order; junction bases with no gene match: 5. This CDR3 is built from 13 residues. From germline, CDR1 is SNHLY and CDR2 FYNNEI.

The CDR3 DNA is TGTGCCAGCAGCTTAGCGCCAGGGGGAGCCTACAATGAGCAGTTCTTC. This codes for CASSLAPGGAYNEQFF. The chain links TRBV7-9 to TRBJ2-1, with 7 bases matching TRBD1. V lost 0 bases, J lost 2 bases, and 4 bases stayed unmatched. Germline V lookup: CDR1 SEHNR, CDR2 FQNEAQ (reference sequence). The CDR3 spans 16 residues.

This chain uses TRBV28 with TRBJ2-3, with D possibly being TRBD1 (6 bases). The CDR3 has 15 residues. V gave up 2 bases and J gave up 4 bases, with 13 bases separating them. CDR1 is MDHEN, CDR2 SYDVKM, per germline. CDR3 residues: CASSLRAGAADTQYF. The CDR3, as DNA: TGTGCCAGCAGTTTACGGGCAGGGGCGGCAGATACGCAGTATTTT.

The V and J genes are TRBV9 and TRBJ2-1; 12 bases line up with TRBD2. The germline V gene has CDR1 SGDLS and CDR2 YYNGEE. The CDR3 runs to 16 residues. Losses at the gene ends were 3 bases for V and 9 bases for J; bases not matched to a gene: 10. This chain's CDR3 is CASSARTSGKGGEQFF. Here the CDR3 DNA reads TGTGCCAGCAGCGCAAGGACTAGCGGGAAGGGGGGTGAGCAGTTCTTC.

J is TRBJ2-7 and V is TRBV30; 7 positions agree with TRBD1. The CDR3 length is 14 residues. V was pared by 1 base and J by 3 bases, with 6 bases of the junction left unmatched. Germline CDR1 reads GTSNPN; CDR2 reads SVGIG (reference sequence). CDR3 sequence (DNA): TGTGCCTGGAGTGGGACAGGTATGAGCTACGAGCAGTACTTC. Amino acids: CAWSGTGMSYEQYF.

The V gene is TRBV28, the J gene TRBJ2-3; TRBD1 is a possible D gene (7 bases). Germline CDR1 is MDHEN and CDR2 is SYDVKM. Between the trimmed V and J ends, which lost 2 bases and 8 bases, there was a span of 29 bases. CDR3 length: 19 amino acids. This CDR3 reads CASSLAYVGGQVEGRTQYF. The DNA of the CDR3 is TGTGCCAGCAGTTTAGCTTATGTAGGAGGACAGGTGGAGGGTCGTACGCAGTATTTT.

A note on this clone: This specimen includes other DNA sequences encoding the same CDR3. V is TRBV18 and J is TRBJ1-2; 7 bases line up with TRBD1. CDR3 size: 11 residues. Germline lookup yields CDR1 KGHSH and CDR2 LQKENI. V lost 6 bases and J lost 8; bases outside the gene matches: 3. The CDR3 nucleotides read TGTGCCAGCTCTACAGGGGACGGCTACACCTTC. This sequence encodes CASSTGDGYTF.

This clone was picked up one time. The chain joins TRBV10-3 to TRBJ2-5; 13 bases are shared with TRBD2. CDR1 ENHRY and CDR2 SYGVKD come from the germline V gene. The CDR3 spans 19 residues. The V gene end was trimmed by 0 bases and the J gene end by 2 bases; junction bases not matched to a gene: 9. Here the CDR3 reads CAISESALAGGVRQETQYF. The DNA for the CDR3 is TGTGCCATCAGTGAGTCAGCACTAGCGGGGGGGGTTCGGCAAGAGACCCAGTACTTC.

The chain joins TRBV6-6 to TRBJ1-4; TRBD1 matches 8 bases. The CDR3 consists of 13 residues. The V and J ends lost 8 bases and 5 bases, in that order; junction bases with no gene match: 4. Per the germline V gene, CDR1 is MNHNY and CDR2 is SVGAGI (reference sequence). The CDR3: CASLQGGNEKLFF. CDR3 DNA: TGTGCCAGCCTACAGGGGGGAAATGAAAAACTGTTTTTT.

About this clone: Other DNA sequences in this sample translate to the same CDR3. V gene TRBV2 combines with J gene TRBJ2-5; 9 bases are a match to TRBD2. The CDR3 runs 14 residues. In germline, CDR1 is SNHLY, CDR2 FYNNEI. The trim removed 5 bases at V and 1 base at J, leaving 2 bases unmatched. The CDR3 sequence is CASSRGRAQETQYF. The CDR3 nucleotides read TGTGCCAGCAGTCGCGGGAGGGCCCAAGAGACCCAGTACTTC. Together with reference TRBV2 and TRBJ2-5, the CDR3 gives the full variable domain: EPEVTQTPSHQVTQMGQEVILRCVPISNHLYFYWYRQILGQKVEFLVSFYNNEISEKSEIFDDQFSVERPDGSNFTLKIRSTKLEDSAMYFCASSRGRAQETQYFGPGTRLLVL.